This T cell receptor beta chain is drawn from a study of control samples from healthy donors and cancer patients. The data were produced by immunoSEQ multiplex PCR, yet TCRdb's version contains in-frame clones alone and is incomplete. The data show 98,000 or so clones, approximately 90% seen once. This CDR3 contains 15 residues. The germline V gene has CDR1 LNHNV and CDR2 YYDKDF (reference sequence). The V end was cut by 0 bases, the J end by 1 base, with 7 bases between. The chain uses TRBV15 and TRBJ1-5, with D unclear. The sample taken for sequencing was blood. The receptor comes from a woman aged 70-85 years in good health. CDR3 sequence: CATSRDRQSNQPQHF. The CDR3 region has the DNA TGTGCCACCAGCAGAGATCGGCAAAGCAATCAGCCCCAGCATTTT.